One sample yielded the 30 T cell receptor beta chains listed below, sequenced in a study of blood T cell repertoires in COVID-19. Method: immunoSEQ multiplex PCR; TCRdb's copy keeps in-frame clones and lacks some. The table records about 180,000 clones, 82% of them present only once. Material: PBMCs or T cells enriched from blood (not recorded which). The receptor source for this set is a man in his sixties who had recovered from COVID-19.

The chain joins TRBV9 to TRBJ1-1, with a tentative D call TRBD1 (5 bases). The CDR3 length is 14 residues. The germline V and J ends were trimmed by 3 bases and 3 bases, with 12 bases remaining between them. Germline lookup yields CDR1 SGDLS and CDR2 YYNGEE. The CDR3 here is CASSAQGDHTEAFF. CDR3 DNA sequence: TGTGCCAGCAGCGCCCAGGGTGATCACACTGAAGCTTTCTTT.

The chain uses TRBV9 and TRBJ1-4; TRBD1 aligns across 9 bases. This CDR3 is 15 amino acids long. Germline lookup yields CDR1 SGDLS and CDR2 YYNGEE. J was trimmed by 3 bases and V by 4 bases; bases with no gene match: 4. CDR3 sequence reads: CASSPGQGPNEKLFF. The CDR3 DNA reads as TGTGCCAGCAGCCCTGGACAGGGGCCTAATGAAAAACTGTTTTTT.

This chain uses TRBV3-1 (or the pseudogene TRBV3-2) with TRBJ1-3, with D tentatively TRBD1 (6 bases). The CDR3 loop spans 16 amino acids. Looked up from germline, CDR1 is LGHDT and CDR2 is YNNKEL (reference sequence). Trimming took off 2 bases at V and 0 bases at J, with 11 bases between the two ends. CDR3: CASSQLGTLSGNTIYF. As DNA, the CDR3 is TGTGCCAGCAGCCAACTAGGGACACTCTCTGGAAACACCATATATTTT.

The rearrangement links TRBV6-5 to TRBJ2-7; no firm D call. Germline loops: CDR1 MNHEY, CDR2 SVGAGI. The V gene lost 6 bases and the J gene lost 4 bases, with 7 bases spanning the gap. The CDR3 is 11 residues long. For the CDR3, the DNA is TGTGCCAGCAGAAATAATTACGAGCAGTACTTC. It translates to CASRNNYEQYF.

This chain's CDR3 is CAAAQDRDSYEQYF. CDR3 DNA: TGTGCCGCCGCTCAGGACAGGGACTCCTACGAGCAGTACTTC. The V call is TRBV10-3, the J call TRBJ2-7, with 8 positions matching TRBD1. The CDR3 spans 14 residues. Germline V gives CDR1 ENHRY, CDR2 SYGVKD. The J segment lost 0 bases and the V segment lost 11 bases, leaving 9 bases of the junction unmatched.

V and J are TRBV6-1 and TRBJ2-7, with TRBD2 matching over 10 bases. This CDR3 region has 17 residues. Trimming took 2 bases from V and 6 from J; bases not matched to a gene: 13. CDR1 is MNHNS and CDR2 is SASEGT in the germline V gene. CDR3 in DNA: TGTGCCAGCAGTGAACGTCCTAGCGGGAGCCTCAGAAGCGAGCAGTACTTC. Residues: CASSERPSGSLRSEQYF.

The chain couples TRBV29-1 to TRBJ1-2; TRBD1 matches 7 bases. J was trimmed by 0 bases and V by 7 bases; bases with no gene match: 5. The CDR3 is made up of 13 amino acids. Germline V gene sequence: CDR1 SQVTM, CDR2 ANQGSEA. The CDR3 spells CSGWDSSNYGYTF. The CDR3 nucleotides read TGCAGCGGTTGGGACAGCTCTAACTATGGCTACACCTTC.

The V gene is TRBV15, the J gene TRBJ1-1; D gene uncertain. The V end lost 5 bases, the J end lost 4 bases, and 20 bases lay between the germline ends. The length of the CDR3 is 16 residues. Germline V CDR1 and CDR2: LNHNV, YYDKDF (reference sequence). In DNA, the CDR3 is TGTGCCACCAGCGGATCCCAACTCGGGAAGGGCACTGAAGCTTTCTTT. Protein: CATSGSQLGKGTEAFF.

The chain joins TRBV15 to TRBJ2-5, with TRBD1 identical over 10 bases. This CDR3 is 14 amino acids long. Germline CDR1 reads LNHNV; CDR2 reads YYDKDF (reference sequence). Unmatched junction bases numbered 4, after V lost 5 bases and J lost 4 bases. CDR3 amino acids: CATSPGQGIETQYF. The CDR3 coding sequence is TGTGCCACCAGCCCGGGACAGGGGATAGAGACCCAGTACTTC.

V gene TRBV7-5 combines with J gene TRBJ2-7; the table names TRBD1, a call not compared with the DNA. TRBV7-5 is shown as a pseudogene. The CDR3 spans 17 residues. CDR3 sequence: CVRSLAGDRTASYEQYF. The CDR3, as DNA: TGTGTCAGAAGCTTAGCGGGAGATCGGACAGCCTCCTACGAGCAGTACTTC.

The V and J genes are TRBV19 and TRBJ2-3; 7 bases align to TRBD1. The CDR3 consists of 14 residues. The J segment lost 4 bases and the V segment lost 5 bases, leaving 6 bases of the junction unmatched. CDR1 and CDR2 (germline): LNHDA, SQIVND (reference sequence). CDR3 in amino acids: CASSPTGSADTQYF. Here the CDR3 DNA reads TGTGCCAGTAGTCCGACAGGGTCGGCAGATACGCAGTATTTT.

The chain couples TRBV4-1 to TRBJ1-2; TRBD1 is a possible D gene (6 bases). The V gene's germline CDR1 is MGHRA and CDR2 YSYEKL. V was cut by 0 bases and J by 0 bases, with 11 bases left in between. The CDR3 totals 16 residues. The DNA of the CDR3 is TGCGCCAGCAGCCAAGAATGGACAGAAGCTAACTATGGCTACACCTTC. Translated: CASSQEWTEANYGYTF.

CDR3 loop: CASRPNEDAGYTF. DNA for the CDR3: TGTGCCAGCAGACCGAACGAGGATGCTGGCTACACCTTC. V gene TRBV2 combines with J gene TRBJ1-2, with no clear D. Germline CDR1 is SNHLY and CDR2 is FYNNEI. The CDR3 consists of 13 residues. Trimming stripped 6 bases from V and 7 bases from J, with 15 bases between.

The CDR3 spells CSVEGLAGGTDTQYF. As DNA, the CDR3 is TGCAGCGTTGAGGGACTAGCGGGAGGGACAGATACGCAGTATTTT. The chain couples TRBV29-1 to TRBJ2-3; 16 bases are shared with TRBD2. There are 15 residues in the CDR3. V shed 3 bases and J 3 bases; nucleotides not matched to a gene: 0. Germline V gene sequence: CDR1 SQVTM, CDR2 ANQGSEA.

The chain carries TRBV5-4 and TRBJ1-2, with D perhaps matching TRBD1 (6 bases). This CDR3 is 16 amino acids long. The V and J ends lost 3 bases and 1 base respectively, with 16 bases between them. Germline V lookup: CDR1 SGHNT, CDR2 YYREEE (reference sequence). The chain's CDR3 is CASSSPGPGVNYGYTF. CDR3 in DNA: TGTGCCAGCAGCTCGCCGGGGCCAGGGGTTAACTATGGCTACACCTTC.

The chain carries TRBV9 and TRBJ1-4; unclear D gene. Trimming cost V 3 bases and J 1 base, with 10 bases left between them. This CDR3 comprises 15 residues. Germline CDR1 and CDR2: SGDLS and YYNGEE. The CDR3 nucleotides are TGTGCCAGCAGCGCAGGACTGTTAACTAATGAAAAACTGTTTTTT. Translation: CASSAGLLTNEKLFF.

The rearrangement uses TRBV18 and TRBJ1-1, with no clear D. Trimming stripped 3 bases from V and 8 bases from J, with 13 bases between. The length of the CDR3 is 13 residues. Per germline, CDR1 KGHSH and CDR2 LQKENI. CDR3 region: CASSPESAGEAFF. The CDR3 DNA sequence: TGTGCCAGCTCACCCGAGTCGGCGGGGGAAGCTTTCTTT. Full variable domain (missing parts from reference TRBV18 and TRBJ1-1): NAGVMQNPRHLVRRRGQEARLRCSPMKGHSHVYWYRQLPEEGLKFMVYLQKENIIDESGMPKERFSAEFPKEGPSILRIQQVVRGDSAAYFCASSPESAGEAFFGQGTRLTVV.

The chain has TRBV18 and TRBJ2-7; TRBD2 is a possible D gene (6 bases). The CDR3 runs 14 residues. The germline V and J ends were trimmed by 5 bases and 5 bases, with 16 bases remaining between them. Germline lookup yields CDR1 KGHSH and CDR2 LQKENI. The DNA of the CDR3 is TGTGCCAGCTCAAGGGACTGGGTGGGAGACGAGCAGTACTTC. Protein: CASSRDWVGDEQYF.

The chain recombines TRBV5-4 with TRBJ1-2; weak D call: TRBD1 (6 bases). Germline V gene lookup returns CDR1 SGHNT and CDR2 YYREEE (reference sequence). Trimming pared 0 bases from V and 2 bases from J, leaving 11 bases between. CDR3 length equals 15 residues. The CDR3 sequence: CASSLAGGQNYGYTF. CDR3 coding DNA: TGTGCCAGCAGCTTGGCCGGAGGACAGAACTATGGCTACACCTTC. Looking up the rest from reference TRBV5-4 and TRBJ1-2 gives the full variable domain: ETGVTQSPTHLIKTRGQQVTLRCSSQSGHNTVSWYQQALGQGPQFIFQYYREEENGRGNFPPRFSGLQFPNYSSELNVNALELDDSALYLCASSLAGGQNYGYTFGSGTRLTVV.

V is TRBV2 and J is TRBJ1-4, with 8 bases lining up with TRBD1. V shed 8 bases and J 0 bases; nucleotides not matched to a gene: 20. CDR3 size: 20 residues. Germline assignment: CDR1 SNHLY and CDR2 FYNNEI. CDR3 DNA: TGTGCCAGCTGGGGGCTAGACCGGGACAGGACCCTTGCAACTAATGAAAAACTGTTTTTT. This encodes CASWGLDRDRTLATNEKLFF.

The chain employs TRBV11-2 and TRBJ1-1; D possibly corresponds to TRBD1 (6 bases). Deletions cut 6 bases from V and 3 bases from J, with 17 bases between. Germline values: CDR1 SGHAT, CDR2 FQNNGV. This CDR3 region has 15 residues. The CDR3 DNA sequence: TGTGCCAGCAGTCCCCTAGGGGGGGCAGACACTGAAGCTTTCTTT. Translated: CASSPLGGADTEAFF.

In regard to this clone: The sample holds other DNA sequences that translate to the same CDR3. The CDR3, as DNA: TGTGCCAGCAGTTTGGGGGGTGGCTACACCTTC. Translating gives CASSLGGGYTF. The chain couples TRBV28 to TRBJ1-2, with a possible D match to TRBD1 (5 bases). The germline V gene has CDR1 MDHEN and CDR2 SYDVKM. This CDR3 is built from 11 residues. V was pared by 3 bases and J by 7 bases, with 6 bases between.

This chain joins TRBV11-3 and TRBJ2-2, with 8 bases lining up with TRBD2. The germline gives CDR1 SGHNT, CDR2 YENEEA. The trim removed 0 bases at V and 1 base at J, leaving 1 base unmatched. The CDR3 extends over 16 amino acids. Here the CDR3 reads CASSLESGGNTGELFF. The CDR3 nucleotides are TGTGCCAGCAGCTTAGAGAGCGGGGGGAACACCGGGGAGCTGTTTTTT.

The chain joins TRBV6-1 to TRBJ2-2; no clear D. This CDR3 contains 15 residues. Trimming cost V 2 bases and J 5 bases, with 12 bases left between them. Germline CDR1 MNHNS, CDR2 SASEGT. CDR3: CASSEIRGVTGELFF. CDR3 DNA: TGTGCCAGCAGTGAAATTCGTGGAGTAACCGGGGAGCTGTTTTTT.

The sample holds one count of this clone. The chain combines TRBV27 with TRBJ2-7; 10 bases agree with TRBD1. The ends lost 4 bases at V and 4 bases at J; junction bases unmatched: 4. This CDR3 has 14 residues. Looked up from germline, CDR1 is MNHEY and CDR2 is SMNVEV (reference sequence). The CDR3 sequence is CASSSRDRGYEQYF. The CDR3 coding sequence is TGTGCCAGCAGTTCCCGGGACAGGGGTTACGAGCAGTACTTC.

A remark on this clone: One end of the junction is discordant with germline, which a read error may explain. The gene calls are TRBV7-7 and TRBJ2-5, with TRBD2 identical over 10 bases. CDR1 is SSHAT and CDR2 is FNYEAQ in the germline V gene (reference sequence). CDR3 size: 15 residues. The CDR3 region has the DNA TGTGCTAGCAGCTTCCTAGCGGGAGAGGGGGAGACCCAGTACTTC. It is translated as CASSFLAGEGETQYF.

The rearrangement links TRBV13 to TRBJ1-1; D is possibly TRBD1 (6 bases). The length of the CDR3 is 14 residues. Germline V gives CDR1 PRHDT, CDR2 FYEKMQ (reference sequence). Trimming removed 0 bases from V and 9 bases from J, with 14 bases in between. The CDR3 protein is CASSLGPSTGKAFF. CDR3 nucleotide sequence: TGTGCCAGCAGCTTAGGCCCATCGACAGGTAAAGCTTTCTTT. The full variable domain, in which reference TRBV13 and TRBJ1-1 provide the parts outside the CDR3, is AAGVIQSPRHLIKEKRETATLKCYPIPRHDTVYWYQQGPGQDPQFLISFYEKMQSDKGSIPDRFSAQQFSDYHSELNMSSLELGDSALYFCASSLGPSTGKAFFGQGTRLTVV.

The chain uses TRBV27 and TRBJ2-3, with 11 nucleotides matching TRBD2. Germline lookup yields CDR1 MNHEY and CDR2 SMNVEV (reference sequence). The CDR3 spans 20 residues. The ends lost 5 bases at V and 0 bases at J; junction bases unmatched: 16. For the CDR3, the DNA is TGTGCCAGCAGTACCTCGGGACTAGCGGACGATCGGGGTAGCACAGATACGCAGTATTTT. Amino acid sequence: CASSTSGLADDRGSTDTQYF.

CDR3 loop: CSGDRGRNTEAFF. Written as DNA, the CDR3 is TGCAGCGGAGACAGGGGGAGGAACACTGAAGCTTTCTTT. The V gene is TRBV29-1, the J gene TRBJ1-1; 9 positions agree with TRBD1. The V gene end was trimmed by 7 bases and the J gene end by 1 base; junction bases not matched to a gene: 4. This CDR3 is built from 13 residues. Germline CDR1 is SQVTM and CDR2 is ANQGSEA.

This chain joins TRBV28 and TRBJ2-2, with D uncertain. The CDR3 loop spans 12 amino acids. V shed 6 bases and J shed 1 base, with 3 bases lying between them. The germline V gene has CDR1 MDHEN and CDR2 SYDVKM. Here the CDR3 reads CASSRNTGELFF. In DNA, the CDR3 is TGTGCCAGCAGCCGGAACACCGGGGAGCTGTTTTTT.